The 21 T cell receptor beta chains reported below all come from one sample, sequenced in a study of CD8 T cells in Susac syndrome. An input of about 0.5 to 1 ug of RNA was subjected to reverse transcription using random hexamers. TCRdb re-analysed the immunoSEQ multiplex PCR reads in MiXCR, keeping a single row per CDR3 protein. The profile shows about 180,000 distinct CDR3 sequences, approximately 95% of them singletons. What was sequenced was CD4+ T cells from PBMCs. The receptors originated from a human donor with multiple sclerosis.

The genes are TRBV27 and TRBJ1-2; D not resolved. The V and J ends lost 2 bases and 6 bases respectively, with 10 bases between them. The CDR3 totals 13 residues. CDR1 MNHEY and CDR2 SMNVEV come from the germline V gene (reference sequence). CDR3 in amino acids: CASSLTRQNGYTF. The DNA for the CDR3 is TGTGCCAGCAGTTTAACTCGGCAAAATGGCTACACCTTC.

This sequence joins TRBV7-6 and TRBJ2-1, with 9 bases aligning to TRBD2. Germline values: CDR1 SGHVS, CDR2 FNYEAQ. The CDR3 length is 18 residues. V was clipped by 5 bases and J by 8 bases; unmatched bases: 19. The CDR3 loop is CASSPRAGRGGQWDEQFF. For the CDR3, the DNA is TGTGCCAGCAGCCCCCGCGCAGGGCGGGGGGGCCAATGGGATGAGCAGTTCTTC.

The rearrangement uses TRBV20-1 and TRBJ2-5; 8 bases map to TRBD2. V gave up 5 bases and J gave up 1 base; unmatched junction bases: 3. Germline V lookup: CDR1 DFQATT, CDR2 SNEGSKA (reference sequence). The CDR3 runs 13 residues. Here the CDR3 reads CSAGLAGQETQYF. CDR3 bases: TGCAGTGCTGGTCTAGCGGGCCAAGAGACCCAGTACTTC.

This chain uses TRBV30 with TRBJ1-5, with TRBD1 matching 7 bases. V lost 5 bases, J lost 2 bases, and 0 bases stayed unmatched. Germline CDR1 and CDR2: GTSNPN and SVGIG (reference sequence). The CDR3 covers 12 residues. CDR3: CAWDRGNQPQHF. The CDR3 DNA follows: TGTGCCTGGGACAGGGGCAATCAGCCCCAGCATTTT.

The V gene is TRBV7-2, the J gene TRBJ2-7, with D unclear. Germline-derived CDR1 and CDR2 are SGHTA and FQGNSA. The CDR3 totals 15 residues. Trimming pared 1 base from V and 0 bases from J, leaving 10 bases between. The CDR3 sequence is CASSLVSQDSYEQYF. CDR3 bases: TGTGCCAGCAGCTTAGTGAGTCAGGACTCCTACGAGCAGTACTTC.

The V gene is TRBV4-3, the J gene TRBJ1-2, with D maybe TRBD1 (5 bases). V lost 0 bases and J lost 6, with 14 bases in between. CDR3 length: 15 amino acids. Germline V gene sequence: CDR1 LGHNA, CDR2 YSLEER. CDR3 residues: CASSQDGGRGNGYTF. The CDR3 bases are TGCGCCAGCAGCCAAGATGGGGGGAGGGGTAATGGCTACACCTTC.

This chain links TRBV7-9 with TRBJ1-1; 8 bases map to TRBD1. After removal of 2 bases from V and 4 bases from J, the junction contained 6 bases not matched to a gene. Germline V gene lookup returns CDR1 SEHNR and CDR2 FQNEAQ (reference sequence). The CDR3 is 15 amino acids. The CDR3 region is CASSLRQGKVTEAFF. Here the CDR3 DNA reads TGTGCCAGCAGCTTACGACAGGGGAAAGTCACTGAAGCTTTCTTT.

The rearrangement joins TRBV6-5 to TRBJ2-7; D call uncertain. The CDR3 is 15 residues long. The V gene lost 0 bases and the J gene lost 0 bases, with 9 bases spanning the gap. The germline CDR1 and CDR2 sequences are MNHEY and SVGAGI. CDR3: CASSYSSIYSYEQYF. The CDR3 nucleotides are TGTGCCAGCAGTTACTCGAGTATCTACTCCTACGAGCAGTACTTC.

The gene calls are TRBV5-1 and TRBJ1-5; D ambiguous. This CDR3 comprises 16 residues. V dropped 0 bases and J dropped 6 bases, with 16 bases sitting between them. The V gene's germline CDR1 is SGHRS and CDR2 YFSETQ. CDR3 loop: CASSLGPHSLGQPQHF. CDR3 in DNA: TGCGCCAGCAGCTTGGGGCCCCACTCTCTCGGTCAGCCCCAGCATTTT. Supplemented by reference TRBV5-1 and TRBJ1-5, the full variable domain reads KAGVTQTPRYLIKTRGQQVTLSCSPISGHRSVSWYQQTPGQGLQFLFEYFSETQRNKGNFPGRFSGRQFSNSRSEMNVSTLELGDSALYLCASSLGPHSLGQPQHFGDGTRLSIL.

V and J are TRBV27 and TRBJ1-1; 12 bases are shared with TRBD1. Losses at the gene ends were 6 bases for V and 12 bases for J; bases not matched to a gene: 11. Germline lookup yields CDR1 MNHEY and CDR2 SMNVEV (reference sequence). This CDR3 contains 14 residues. This CDR3 reads CASRSPGTGGYTFF. As DNA, the CDR3 is TGTGCCAGCAGATCCCCCGGGACAGGGGGCTATACTTTCTTT.

CDR3 in DNA: TGCAGTGCTAACAGTCCGGGGAGCTACACCTTC. Protein: CSANSPGSYTF. The chain carries TRBV20-1 and TRBJ1-2, with D hard to call. Germline V lookup: CDR1 DFQATT, CDR2 SNEGSKA (reference sequence). V was trimmed by 4 bases and J by 9 bases, leaving 12 bases between them. This CDR3 spans 11 amino acids.

J is TRBJ2-1 and V is TRBV20-1; D uncertain. V was trimmed by 7 bases and J by 3 bases, leaving 7 bases between them. This CDR3 region has 11 residues. Germline V lookup: CDR1 DFQATT, CDR2 SNEGSKA (reference sequence). The CDR3 DNA is TGCAGTGGTCCGCGCTACAATGAGCAGTTCTTC. It encodes CSGPRYNEQFF.

The V and J genes are TRBV12-5 and TRBJ2-1, with D possibly being TRBD2 (5 bases). V dropped 0 bases and J dropped 6 bases, with 21 bases sitting between them. The CDR3 sequence is 18 residues long. Germline V gene data show CDR1 as LGHNT and CDR2 as FRNRAP. This chain's CDR3 is CASGLVVARDPRGNEQFF. CDR3 coding DNA: TGTGCTAGTGGTTTGGTAGTAGCACGGGATCCCCGGGGCAATGAGCAGTTCTTC.

This rearrangement joins TRBV7-6 to TRBJ1-4; D perhaps matches TRBD1 (5 bases). Per germline, CDR1 SGHVS and CDR2 FNYEAQ. This CDR3 is 15 amino acids long. Trimming removed 0 bases from V and 4 bases from J, with 9 bases in between. The CDR3: CASSLAGRGNEKLFF. The CDR3 DNA is TGTGCCAGCAGCTTAGCAGGAAGGGGTAATGAAAAACTGTTTTTT.

The sample holds a few counts of this clonotype. The chain couples TRBV7-2 to TRBJ2-7; D is perhaps TRBD1 (5 bases). Germline V gives CDR1 SGHTA, CDR2 FQGNSA. The ends were cut back, 3 bases at V and 3 bases at J, with 6 bases in the middle. The CDR3 has 12 residues. In DNA form, the CDR3 reads TGTGCCAGCAGCTTGACAGACTACGAGCAGTACTTC. This encodes CASSLTDYEQYF.

The chain combines TRBV29-1 with TRBJ2-5; no reliable D call. The CDR3 extends over 12 amino acids. Germline V lookup: CDR1 SQVTM, CDR2 ANQGSEA. Trimming removed 6 bases from V and 5 bases from J, with 13 bases in between. The CDR3 region is CSVAPNGETQYF. As DNA, the CDR3 is TGCAGCGTGGCCCCGAACGGGGAGACCCAGTACTTC. Combining the CDR3 with reference TRBV29-1 and TRBJ2-5 gives the whole variable domain SAVISQKPSRDICQRGTSLTIQCQVDSQVTMMFWYRQQPGQSLTLIATANQGSEATYESGFVIDKFPISRPNLTFSTLTVSNMSPEDSSIYLCSVAPNGETQYFGPGTRLLVL.

This clonotype was counted a single time. This chain uses TRBV9 with TRBJ2-3; perhaps TRBD2 as D (6 bases). Trimming left V 2 bases short and J 2 bases short, with 15 bases between. From germline, CDR1 is SGDLS and CDR2 YYNGEE. The CDR3 has 16 residues. The CDR3: CASSVGLVESTDTQYF. The CDR3 DNA sequence: TGTGCCAGCAGCGTGGGACTTGTGGAGTCCACAGATACGCAGTATTTT.

The gene calls are TRBV30 and TRBJ2-3; D gene ambiguous. V lost 8 bases and J lost 0, with 15 bases in between. Germline V gives CDR1 GTSNPN, CDR2 SVGIG (reference sequence). The CDR3 has 14 residues. CDR3 nucleotides: TGTGCCCTGAAGTTTATCACTAGCACAGATACGCAGTATTTT. It translates to CALKFITSTDTQYF.

This clonotype was observed a single time. This chain connects TRBV2 to TRBJ2-7, with 7 bases lining up with TRBD1. The ends lost 7 bases at V and 6 bases at J; junction bases unmatched: 15. From germline, CDR1 is SNHLY and CDR2 FYNNEI. This CDR3 is 15 amino acids long. The CDR3 bases are TGTGCCAGCACAAAACAGGGGTCGTTAGTCAGCGAGCAGTACTTC. This codes for CASTKQGSLVSEQYF.

V usage is TRBV7-9 and J usage is TRBJ1-4, with D possibly TRBD1 on 5 matching bases. The V end lost 8 bases, the J end lost 0 bases, and 7 bases lay between the germline ends. Germline V CDR1 and CDR2: SEHNR, FQNEAQ (reference sequence). The CDR3 is made up of 13 amino acids. CDR3 bases: TGTGCCAGCGTACAGGCAACTAATGAAAAACTGTTTTTT. It specifies CASVQATNEKLFF.

The chain employs TRBV6-5 and TRBJ1-5; 10 bases are shared with TRBD1. The CDR3 has 15 amino acids. Germline assignment: CDR1 MNHEY and CDR2 SVGAGI. Trimming took 6 bases from V and 2 from J; bases not matched to a gene: 4. CDR3 residues: CASRPGTGGNQPQHF. In DNA, the CDR3 is TGTGCCAGCAGACCCGGGACAGGGGGCAATCAGCCCCAGCATTTT.